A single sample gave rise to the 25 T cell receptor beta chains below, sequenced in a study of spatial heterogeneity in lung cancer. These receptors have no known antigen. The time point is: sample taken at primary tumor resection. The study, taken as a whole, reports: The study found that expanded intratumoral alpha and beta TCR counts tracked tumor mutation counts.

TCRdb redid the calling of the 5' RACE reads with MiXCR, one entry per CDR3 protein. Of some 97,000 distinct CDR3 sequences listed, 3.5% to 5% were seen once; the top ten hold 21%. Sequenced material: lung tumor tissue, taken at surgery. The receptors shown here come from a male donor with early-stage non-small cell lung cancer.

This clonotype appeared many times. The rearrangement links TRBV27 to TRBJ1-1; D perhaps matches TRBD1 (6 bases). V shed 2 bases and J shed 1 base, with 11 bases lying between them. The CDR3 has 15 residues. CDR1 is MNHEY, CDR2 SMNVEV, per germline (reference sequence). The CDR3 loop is CASSLEGTPNTEAFF. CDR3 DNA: TGTGCCAGCAGTTTAGAGGGGACACCGAACACTGAAGCTTTCTTT.

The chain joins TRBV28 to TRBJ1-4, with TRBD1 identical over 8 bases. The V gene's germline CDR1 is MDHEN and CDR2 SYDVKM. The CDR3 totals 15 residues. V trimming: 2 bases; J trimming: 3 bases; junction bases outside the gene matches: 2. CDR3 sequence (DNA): TGTGCCAGCAGTTTAGGGGGACAGGCTAATGAAAAACTGTTTTTT. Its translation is CASSLGGQANEKLFF.

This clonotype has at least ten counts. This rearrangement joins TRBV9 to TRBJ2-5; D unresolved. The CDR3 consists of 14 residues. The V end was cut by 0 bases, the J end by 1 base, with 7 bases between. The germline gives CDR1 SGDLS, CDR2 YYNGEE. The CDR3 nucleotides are TGTGCCAGCAGCGTAGAACCTAGCCAAGAGACCCAGTACTTC. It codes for CASSVEPSQETQYF.

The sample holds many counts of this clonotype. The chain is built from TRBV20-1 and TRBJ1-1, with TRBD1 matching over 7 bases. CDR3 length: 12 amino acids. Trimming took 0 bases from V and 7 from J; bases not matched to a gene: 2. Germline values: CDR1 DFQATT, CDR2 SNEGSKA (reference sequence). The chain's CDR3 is CSAREGTVEAFF. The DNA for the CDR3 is TGCAGTGCTAGAGAGGGGACAGTTGAAGCTTTCTTT.

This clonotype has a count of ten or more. The CDR3 here is CASSLAPSDPNNEQFF. CDR3 coding DNA: TGCGCCAGCAGCTTGGCCCCTAGCGACCCTAACAATGAGCAGTTCTTC. V gene TRBV5-1 combines with J gene TRBJ2-1; possible D gene TRBD2, 6 bases. Trimming stripped 0 bases from V and 5 bases from J, with 15 bases between. Per germline, CDR1 SGHRS and CDR2 YFSETQ. The CDR3 loop spans 16 amino acids.

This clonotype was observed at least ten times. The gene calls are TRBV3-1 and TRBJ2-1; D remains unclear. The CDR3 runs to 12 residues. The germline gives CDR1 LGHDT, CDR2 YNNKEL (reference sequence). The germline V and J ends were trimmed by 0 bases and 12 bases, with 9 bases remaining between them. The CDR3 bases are TGTGCCAGCAGCCAAGAGGCGATCGGGCAGTTCTTC. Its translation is CASSQEAIGQFF.

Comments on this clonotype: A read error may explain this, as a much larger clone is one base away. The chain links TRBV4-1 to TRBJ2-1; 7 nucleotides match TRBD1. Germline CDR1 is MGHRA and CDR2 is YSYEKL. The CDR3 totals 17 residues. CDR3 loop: CASSQRGPTENNKEQFF. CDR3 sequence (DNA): TGCGCCAGCAGCCAAAGGGGGCCAACAGAAAACAACAAAGAGCAGTTCTTC.

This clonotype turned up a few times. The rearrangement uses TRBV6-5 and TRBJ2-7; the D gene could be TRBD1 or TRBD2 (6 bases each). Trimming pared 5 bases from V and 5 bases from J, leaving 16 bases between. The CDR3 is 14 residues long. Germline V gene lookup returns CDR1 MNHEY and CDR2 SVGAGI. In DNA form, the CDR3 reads TGTGCCAGCAGTCTTTCGGGGGCCCTGGACGAGCAGTACTTC. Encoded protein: CASSLSGALDEQYF.

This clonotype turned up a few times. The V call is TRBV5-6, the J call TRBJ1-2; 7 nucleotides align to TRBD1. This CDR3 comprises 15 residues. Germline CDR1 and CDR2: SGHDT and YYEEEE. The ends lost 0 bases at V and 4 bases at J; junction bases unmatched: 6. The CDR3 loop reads CASSLDGTAFYGYTF. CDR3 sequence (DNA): TGTGCCAGCAGCTTGGATGGGACAGCCTTCTATGGCTACACCTTC.

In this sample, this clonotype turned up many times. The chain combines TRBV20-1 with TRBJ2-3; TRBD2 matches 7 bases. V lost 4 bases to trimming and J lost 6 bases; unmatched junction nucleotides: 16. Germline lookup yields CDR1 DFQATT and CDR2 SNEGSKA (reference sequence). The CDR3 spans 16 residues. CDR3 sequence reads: CSATLADLRYADTQYF. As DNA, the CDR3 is TGCAGTGCTACCCTAGCGGACTTACGGTACGCGGATACGCAGTATTTT.

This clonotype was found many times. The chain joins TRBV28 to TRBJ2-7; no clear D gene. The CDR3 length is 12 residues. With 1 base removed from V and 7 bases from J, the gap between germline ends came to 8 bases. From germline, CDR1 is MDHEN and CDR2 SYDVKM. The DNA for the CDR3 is TGTGCCAGCAGTTTATCGTCTTTAGAGCAGTACTTC. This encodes CASSLSSLEQYF. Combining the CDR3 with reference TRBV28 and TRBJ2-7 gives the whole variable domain DVKVTQSSRYLVKRTGEKVFLECVQDMDHENMFWYRQDPGLGLRLIYFSYDVKMKEKGDIPEGYSVSREKKERFSLILESASTNQTSMYLCASSLSSLEQYFGPGTRLTVT.

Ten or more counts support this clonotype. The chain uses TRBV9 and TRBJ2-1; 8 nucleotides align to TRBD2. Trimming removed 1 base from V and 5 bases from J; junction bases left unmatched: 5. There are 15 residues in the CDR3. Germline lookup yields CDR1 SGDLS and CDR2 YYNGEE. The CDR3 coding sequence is TGTGCCAGCAGCGTATCACTAGCGGACCACAATGAGCAGTTCTTC. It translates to CASSVSLADHNEQFF.

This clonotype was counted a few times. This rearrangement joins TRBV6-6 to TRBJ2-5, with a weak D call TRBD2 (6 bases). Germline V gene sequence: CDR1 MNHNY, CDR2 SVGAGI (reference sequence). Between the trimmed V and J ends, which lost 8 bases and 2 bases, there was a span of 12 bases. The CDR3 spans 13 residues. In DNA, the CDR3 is TGTGCCAGCTGTCGGCGGGGTCAAGAGACCCAGTACTTC. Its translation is CASCRRGQETQYF.

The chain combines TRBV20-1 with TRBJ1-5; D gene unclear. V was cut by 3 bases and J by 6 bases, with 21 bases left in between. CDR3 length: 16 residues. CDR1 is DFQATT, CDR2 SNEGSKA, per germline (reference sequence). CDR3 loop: CSASTRAASRGQPQHF. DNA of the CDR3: TGCAGTGCTAGTACGCGGGCGGCCTCCCGGGGTCAGCCCCAGCATTTT.

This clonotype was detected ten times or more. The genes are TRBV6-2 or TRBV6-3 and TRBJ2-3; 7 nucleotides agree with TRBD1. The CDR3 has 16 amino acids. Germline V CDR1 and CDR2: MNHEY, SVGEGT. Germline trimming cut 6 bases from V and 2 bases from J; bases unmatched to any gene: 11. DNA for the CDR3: TGTGCCAGCAGATCGACAGGGCGTGTTATCACAGATACGCAGTATTTT. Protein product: CASRSTGRVITDTQYF.

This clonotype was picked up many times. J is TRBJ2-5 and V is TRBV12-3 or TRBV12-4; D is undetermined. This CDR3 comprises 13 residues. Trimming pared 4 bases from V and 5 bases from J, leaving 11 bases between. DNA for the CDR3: TGTGCCAGCAGTTCCACACCGACTGAGACCCAGTACTTC. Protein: CASSSTPTETQYF.

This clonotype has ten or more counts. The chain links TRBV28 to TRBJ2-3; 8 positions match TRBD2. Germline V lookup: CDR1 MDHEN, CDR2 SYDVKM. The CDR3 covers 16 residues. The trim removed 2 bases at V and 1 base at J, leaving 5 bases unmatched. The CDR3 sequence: CASSLSGGPRTDTQYF. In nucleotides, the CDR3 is TGTGCCAGCAGTTTAAGCGGGGGTCCCCGCACAGATACGCAGTATTTT.

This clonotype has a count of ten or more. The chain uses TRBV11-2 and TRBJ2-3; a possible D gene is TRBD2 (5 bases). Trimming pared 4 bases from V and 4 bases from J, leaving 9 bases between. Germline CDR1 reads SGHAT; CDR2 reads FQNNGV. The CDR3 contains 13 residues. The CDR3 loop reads CASSSGNADTQYF. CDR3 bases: TGTGCCAGCAGCTCCGGGAATGCAGATACGCAGTATTTT.

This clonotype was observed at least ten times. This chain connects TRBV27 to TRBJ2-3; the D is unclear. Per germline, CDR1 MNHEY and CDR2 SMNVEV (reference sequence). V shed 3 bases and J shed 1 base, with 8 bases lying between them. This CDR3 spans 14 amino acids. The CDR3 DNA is TGTGCCAGCAGTTTCCGCAGCGGCACAGATACGCAGTATTTT. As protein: CASSFRSGTDTQYF.

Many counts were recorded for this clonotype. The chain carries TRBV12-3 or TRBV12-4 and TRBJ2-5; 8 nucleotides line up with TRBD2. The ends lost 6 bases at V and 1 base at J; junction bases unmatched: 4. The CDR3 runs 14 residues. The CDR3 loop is CASSLLAVQETQYF. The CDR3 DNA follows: TGTGCCAGCAGCTTACTAGCGGTCCAAGAGACCCAGTACTTC.

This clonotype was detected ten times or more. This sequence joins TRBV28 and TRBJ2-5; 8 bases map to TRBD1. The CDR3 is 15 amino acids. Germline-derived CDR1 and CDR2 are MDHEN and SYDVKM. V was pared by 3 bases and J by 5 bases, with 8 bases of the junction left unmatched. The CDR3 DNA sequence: TGTGCCAGCAGTTTCCTTGGACAGGGTTTGGAGACCCAGTACTTC. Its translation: CASSFLGQGLETQYF.

The CDR3, as DNA: TGTGCCTGGAGTGTAGGGGGAAGGGCCCAGTACTTC. Encoded protein: CAWSVGGRAQYF. This chain joins TRBV30 and TRBJ2-5; weak D call: TRBD1 (6 bases). Trimming pared 0 bases from V and 9 bases from J, leaving 11 bases between. The CDR3 has 12 amino acids. Germline CDR1 is GTSNPN and CDR2 is SVGIG (reference sequence).

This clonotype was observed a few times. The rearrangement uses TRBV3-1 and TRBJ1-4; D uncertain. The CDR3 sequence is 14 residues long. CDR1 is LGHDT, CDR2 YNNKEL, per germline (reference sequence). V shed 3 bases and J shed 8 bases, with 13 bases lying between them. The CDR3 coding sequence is TGTGCCAGCAGCCAGGCGGCCGGAGGCGAAAAACTGTTTTTT. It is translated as CASSQAAGGEKLFF.

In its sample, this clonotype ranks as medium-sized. The CDR3 DNA follows: TGTGCCAGCAGCTTATACCGGCCCCTTGGGTTCTTC. Translation: CASSLYRPLGFF. The chain uses TRBV11-2 and TRBJ2-1; no definite D call. CDR1 SGHAT and CDR2 FQNNGV come from the germline V gene. This CDR3 region has 12 residues. V dropped 2 bases and J dropped 15 bases, with 14 bases sitting between them.

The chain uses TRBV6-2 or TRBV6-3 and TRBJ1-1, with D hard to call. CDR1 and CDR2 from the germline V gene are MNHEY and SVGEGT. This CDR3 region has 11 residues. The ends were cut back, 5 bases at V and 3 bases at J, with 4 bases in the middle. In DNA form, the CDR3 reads TGTGCCAGCAGTGAGGACACTGAAGCTTTCTTT. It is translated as CASSEDTEAFF.